Below, 5 T cell receptor beta chains from the same sample are listed, as sequenced in a study of post-analysis software for immune sequencing data (dated by TCRdb to the mid-2010s). Overall study results and their limits: Significantly higher frequencies in patients than in controls were found for roughly five TRBV segments, including TRBV5-6, TRBV5-1 and TRBV20-1.

These receptors are not linked to any known antigen. Libraries were made using PCR. Instrument used: Illumina HiSeq 2500. To reduce PCR and sequencing biases, unique molecular identifiers were built into the TCR beta cDNA libraries. TCRdb trimmed the raw reads at Q25, called clones with MiXCR and kept productive beta chains. Under each unique CDR3 protein, matching rows form one entry showing the most common genes and DNA. Within this sample are 250,000 to 300,000 distinct CDR3 sequences, with 30% to 45% of them counted one time only. The ten largest clones add up to roughly 4.8% of the sample. Sequencing was done on a sample of blood. All receptors derive from a girl aged 10 to 17 with multiple sclerosis.

The chain couples TRBV29-1 to TRBJ2-7; perhaps D is TRBD1 or TRBD2 (5 bases each). V was pared by 1 base and J by 3 bases, with 10 bases between. This CDR3 region has 13 residues. Germline assignment: CDR1 SQVTM and CDR2 ANQGSEA. This chain's CDR3 is CSVEGGQGYEQYF. The CDR3 bases are TGCAGCGTTGAAGGAGGGCAGGGCTACGAGCAGTACTTC.

The chain uses TRBV12-3 or TRBV12-4 and TRBJ2-5; D might be TRBD2 (5 bases). The assigned J gene may be wrong: the sequence end matches TRBJ2-7 better. This CDR3 region has 14 residues. DNA for the CDR3: TGTGCCAGCAGTCCTCATTACGGGGTGAACGAGCAGTACTTC. Encoded protein: CASSPHYGVNEQYF.

This clonotype was counted many times. V gene TRBV5-1 combines with J gene TRBJ2-3; the match to TRBD2 covers 7 bases. Germline trimming cut 0 bases from V and 1 base from J; bases unmatched to any gene: 8. Germline CDR1 SGHRS, CDR2 YFSETQ. The CDR3 extends over 17 amino acids. CDR3 nucleotide sequence: TGCGCCAGCAGCTTGGTTGCTAGCGGAGGGGGCACAGATACGCAGTATTTT. Protein product: CASSLVASGGGTDTQYF. Full variable domain (rest looked up from reference TRBV5-1 and TRBJ2-3): KAGVTQTPRYLIKTRGQQVTLSCSPISGHRSVSWYQQTPGQGLQFLFEYFSETQRNKGNFPGRFSGRQFSNSRSEMNVSTLELGDSALYLCASSLVASGGGTDTQYFGPGTRLTVL.

This clonotype has a single count. The V and J genes are TRBV29-1 and TRBJ2-5; no clear D gene. Trimming removed 6 bases from V and 1 base from J, with 12 bases in between. CDR1 and CDR2 (germline): SQVTM, ANQGSEA. This CDR3 spans 13 amino acids. In DNA form, the CDR3 reads TGCAGCGTCGGCCAGGTGCTCCAAGAGACCCAGTACTTC. Amino acids: CSVGQVLQETQYF.

The chain recombines TRBV27 with TRBJ2-7, with unresolved D. The V end lost 3 bases, the J end lost 7 bases, and 13 bases lay between the germline ends. The CDR3 has 13 amino acids. Germline lookup yields CDR1 MNHEY and CDR2 SMNVEV (reference sequence). CDR3 residues: CASSFVSLQEQYF. DNA for the CDR3: TGTGCCAGCAGTTTTGTGAGTCTTCAAGAGCAGTACTTC.